The entry below gives a single T cell receptor beta chain sequence along with its context. The antigen is undetermined. Investigators divided CD4+ cells into CD45RA+ naive and CD45RA-negative memory subsets. Sorted-subset replicate PCR reactions contained 200 to 250 ng DNA, corresponding to tens of thousands of T cell genomes. Original methodology: Without quality scores, immunoSEQ junctional reads could not be filtered like full-length reads. The protocol was immunoSEQ multiplex PCR, while the TCRdb copy is restricted to in-frame clones and leaves out a portion. The D gene and trimming were derived from the DNA, and the V and J assignments and clone size from that table. This sample yields approximately 940,000 clones, of which around three quarters are seen a single time; approximately 1.5% belongs to the top ten. The data were obtained in a study of shared clonotypes between healthy human individuals. Study conclusions and caveats: Naive subsets usually exceeded memory subsets in estimated richness.

This sequence was found in a man between 18 and 29 years old in good health. The sequenced material came from memory CD4+ T cells sorted from blood. Subset meaning: CD45RA-negative fraction.

CDR3: CSVEDRLNTEAFF. In DNA, the CDR3 is TGCAGCGTTGAAGACAGGCTGAACACTGAAGCTTTCTTT. The chain carries TRBV29-1 and TRBJ1-1; D is unresolved. Trimming took 0 bases from V and 0 from J, leaving 5 bases between them. The CDR3 is 13 amino acids. Germline V gives CDR1 SQVTM, CDR2 ANQGSEA.